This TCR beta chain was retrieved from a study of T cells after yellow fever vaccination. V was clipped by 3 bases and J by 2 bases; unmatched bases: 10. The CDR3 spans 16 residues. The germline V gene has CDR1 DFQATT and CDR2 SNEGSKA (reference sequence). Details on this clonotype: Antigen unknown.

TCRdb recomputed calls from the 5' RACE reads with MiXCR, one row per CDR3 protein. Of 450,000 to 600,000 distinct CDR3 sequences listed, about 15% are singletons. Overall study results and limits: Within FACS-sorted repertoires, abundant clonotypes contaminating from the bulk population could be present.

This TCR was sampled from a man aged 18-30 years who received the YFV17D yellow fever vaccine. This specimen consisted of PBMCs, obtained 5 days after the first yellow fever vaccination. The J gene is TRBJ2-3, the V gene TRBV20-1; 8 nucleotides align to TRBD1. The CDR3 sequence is CSARNPGQAHTDTQYF. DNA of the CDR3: TGCAGTGCTAGGAACCCGGGACAGGCTCACACAGATACGCAGTATTTT.